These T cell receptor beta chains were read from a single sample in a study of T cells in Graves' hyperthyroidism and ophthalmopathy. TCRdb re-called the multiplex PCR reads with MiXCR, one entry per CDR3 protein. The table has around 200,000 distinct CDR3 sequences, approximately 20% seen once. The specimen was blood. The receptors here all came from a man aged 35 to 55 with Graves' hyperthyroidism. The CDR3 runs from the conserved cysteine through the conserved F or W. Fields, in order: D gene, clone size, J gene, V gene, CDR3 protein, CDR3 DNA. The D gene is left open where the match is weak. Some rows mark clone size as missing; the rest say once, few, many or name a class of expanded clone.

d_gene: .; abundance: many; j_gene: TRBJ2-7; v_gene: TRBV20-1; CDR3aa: CSASEISYEQYF; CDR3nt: TGCAGTGCATCCGAGATCTCCTACGAGCAGTACTTC
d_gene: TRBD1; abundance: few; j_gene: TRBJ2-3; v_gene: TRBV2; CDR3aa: CASSVSVGQGGSTDTQYF; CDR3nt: TGTGCCAGCAGTGTCTCAGTAGGACAGGGCGGAAGCACAGATACGCAGTATTTT
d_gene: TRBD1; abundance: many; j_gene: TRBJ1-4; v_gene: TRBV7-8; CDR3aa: CASSLDGTGSYEKLFF; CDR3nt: TGTGCCAGCAGCTTAGACGGGACAGGAAGCTACGAAAAACTGTTTTTT
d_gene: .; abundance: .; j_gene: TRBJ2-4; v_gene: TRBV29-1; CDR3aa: CSALSRASNIQYF; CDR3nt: TGCAGCGCCCTGAGCCGGGCCTCGAACATTCAGTACTTC
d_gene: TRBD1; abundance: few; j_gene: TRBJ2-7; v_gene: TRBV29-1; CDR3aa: CSVDGTGLFEQYF; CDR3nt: TGCAGCGTTGATGGGACAGGGTTATTCGAGCAGTACTTC
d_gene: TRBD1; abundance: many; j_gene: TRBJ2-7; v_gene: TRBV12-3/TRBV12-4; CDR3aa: CASSFTGDEQYF; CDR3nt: TGTGCCAGCAGTTTTACAGGGGACGAGCAGTACTTC
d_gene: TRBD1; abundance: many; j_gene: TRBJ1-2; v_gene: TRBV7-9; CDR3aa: CASNYPEGQDYGYTF; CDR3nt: TGTGCCAGCAACTACCCCGAGGGACAGGACTATGGCTACACCTTC
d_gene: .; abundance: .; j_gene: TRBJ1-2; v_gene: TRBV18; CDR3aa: CASSPQWTGAYGYTF; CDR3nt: TGTGCCAGCTCACCACAATGGACGGGGGCCTATGGCTACACCTTC
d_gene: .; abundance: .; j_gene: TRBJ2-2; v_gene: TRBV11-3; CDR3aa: CASSPLEGELFF; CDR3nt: TGTGCCAGCAGCCCACTTGAGGGGGAGCTGTTTTTT
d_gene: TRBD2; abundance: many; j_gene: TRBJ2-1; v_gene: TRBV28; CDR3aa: CASSSPGGAGNEQFF; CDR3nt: TGTGCCAGCAGTTCCCCGGGGGGGGCTGGCAATGAGCAGTTCTTC
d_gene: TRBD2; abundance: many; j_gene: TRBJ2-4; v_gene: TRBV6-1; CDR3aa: CASSGASGGTLGLKNIQYF; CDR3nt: TGTGCCAGCAGTGGTGCTAGCGGGGGGACGTTGGGGTTAAAAAACATTCAGTACTTC
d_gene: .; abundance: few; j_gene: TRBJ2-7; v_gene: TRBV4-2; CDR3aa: CASSQARQGSSYEQYF; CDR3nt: TGTGCCAGCAGCCAAGCTAGGCAGGGGTCTTCCTACGAGCAGTACTTC
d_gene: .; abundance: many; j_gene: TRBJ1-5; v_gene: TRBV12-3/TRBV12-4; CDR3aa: CASSSNRDQPQHF; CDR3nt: TGTGCCAGCAGTTCAAACAGGGATCAGCCCCAGCATTTT
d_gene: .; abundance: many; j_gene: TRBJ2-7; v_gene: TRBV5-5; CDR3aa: CASSATSSREQYF; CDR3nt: TGTGCCAGCAGCGCAACCTCCTCAAGGGAGCAGTACTTC